The 2 T cell receptor beta chains listed next were all sequenced from one sample in a study of shared clonotypes between healthy human individuals. The data were produced by immunoSEQ multiplex PCR, yet TCRdb's version contains in-frame clones alone and is incomplete. Of more than 1,200,000 clones listed, approximately 98.5% were seen once; the top ten hold roughly 0.36%. Sample: naive CD4+ T cells sorted from blood. Described subset: CD45RA+ positively selected. These receptors all stem from a man aged 25-40 years in good health.

V and J are TRBV5-6 and TRBJ2-7, with D hard to call. The CDR3 is 14 residues long. The germline CDR1 and CDR2 sequences are SGHDT and YYEEEE. Trimming cost V 10 bases and J 2 bases, with 19 bases left between them. The CDR3 here is CACSPPRTPYEQYF. The CDR3 nucleotides are TGTGCCTGCTCGCCCCCCAGGACCCCCTACGAGCAGTACTTC.

This chain joins TRBV5-6 and TRBJ2-7; 12 bases agree with TRBD2. Germline CDR1 reads SGHDT; CDR2 reads YYEEEE. V gave up 4 bases and J gave up 3 bases; unmatched junction bases: 2. The CDR3 is 14 residues long. The CDR3 loop reads CASSQGLAGYEQYF. The CDR3 coding sequence is TGTGCCAGCAGCCAGGGACTAGCGGGCTACGAGCAGTACTTC.